The rows below give T cell receptor beta chains drawn from one sample of a study of post-analysis software for immune sequencing data. TCRdb itself ran the PCR reads through MiXCR, one entry per CDR3 protein. The table records 700,000 to 900,000 distinct CDR3 sequences, 40% to 55% of them present only once. Material for sequencing was blood. These receptors originate from a girl between 5 and 17 years old with multiple sclerosis. Both conserved end residues are part of each CDR3. Each record gives: J gene, V gene, CDR3 protein.

>TRBJ2-5|TRBV28
CASSLAPGDDQETQYF
>TRBJ2-1|TRBV20-1
CSALTSGNYNEQFF
>TRBJ2-1|TRBV6-1
CASSPIRDRVGTYNEQFF
>TRBJ2-2|TRBV4-3
CASSHDRNTGELFF
>TRBJ2-7|TRBV7-9
CASSAYRNEQYF
>TRBJ2-1|TRBV9
CASSVDPLAGNEQFF
>TRBJ1-2|TRBV9
CASSIGQDNYGYTF
>TRBJ2-7|TRBV27
CASSQQRDYEQYF
>TRBJ2-3|TRBV6-6
CASSYARLAGGDTQYF
>.|TRBV7-2
CASSTRRGETQFF
>TRBJ2-7|TRBV24-1
CATSLPHGTYSYEQYF
>TRBJ2-7|TRBV29-1
CSVNGRGAYEQYF
>TRBJ2-7|TRBV12-3/TRBV12-4
CASSVTSGSSEQYF
>TRBJ2-1|TRBV28
CASSLILVLARGGSLNEQFF
>TRBJ2-1|TRBV7-9
CASSARTTRGYEQFF
>TRBJ1-3|TRBV25-1
CASSPPDRGDTIYF
>TRBJ1-6|TRBV12-3/TRBV12-4
CASGTHNNSPLHF
>TRBJ2-7|TRBV20-1
CSSTGTIYEQYF
>TRBJ1-2|TRBV20-1
CSARWGEGVRGYTF
>TRBJ1-6|TRBV25-1
CASSEQGWTAPPHF
>TRBJ2-3|TRBV7-6
CASSPGPLADTQYF
>TRBJ1-2|TRBV9
CASSGPRGDGYTF
>TRBJ1-2|TRBV5-6
CASSLKGTIYGYTF